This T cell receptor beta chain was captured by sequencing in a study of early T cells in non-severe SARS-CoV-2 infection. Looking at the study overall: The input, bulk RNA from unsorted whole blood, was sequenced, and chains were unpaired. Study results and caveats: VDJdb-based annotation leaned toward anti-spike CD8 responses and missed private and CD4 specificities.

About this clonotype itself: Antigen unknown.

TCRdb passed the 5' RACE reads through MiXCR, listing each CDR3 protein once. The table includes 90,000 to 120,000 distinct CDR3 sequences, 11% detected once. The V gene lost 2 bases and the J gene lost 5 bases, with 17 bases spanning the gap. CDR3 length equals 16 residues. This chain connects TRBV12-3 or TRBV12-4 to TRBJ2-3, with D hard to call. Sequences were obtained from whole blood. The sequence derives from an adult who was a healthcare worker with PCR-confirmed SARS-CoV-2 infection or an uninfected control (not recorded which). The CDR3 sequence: CASSLRRILAGDTQYF. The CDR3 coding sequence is TGTGCCAGCAGTTTACGGCGGATACTGGCTGGAGATACGCAGTATTTT.